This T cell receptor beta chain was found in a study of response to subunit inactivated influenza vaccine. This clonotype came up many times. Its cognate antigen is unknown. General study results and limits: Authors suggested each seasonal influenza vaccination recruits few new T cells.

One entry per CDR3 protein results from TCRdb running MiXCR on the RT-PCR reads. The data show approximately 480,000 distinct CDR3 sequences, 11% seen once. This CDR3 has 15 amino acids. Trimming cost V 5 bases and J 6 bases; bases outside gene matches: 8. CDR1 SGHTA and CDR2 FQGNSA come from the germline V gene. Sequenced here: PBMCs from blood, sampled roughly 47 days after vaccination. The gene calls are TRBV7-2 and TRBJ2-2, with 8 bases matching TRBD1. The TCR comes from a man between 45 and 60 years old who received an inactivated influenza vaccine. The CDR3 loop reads CASSRGQGVAGELFF. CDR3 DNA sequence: TGTGCCAGCAGCCGCGGACAGGGCGTTGCCGGGGAGCTGTTTTTT.